This TCR beta chain was identified in a study of OX40 agonist ivuxolimab in advanced cancers. V was cut by 2 bases and J by 4 bases, with 10 bases left in between. CDR1 and CDR2 from the germline V gene are MNHEY and SMNVEV (reference sequence). The CDR3 has 14 residues. Repertoires were generated with immunoSEQ multiplex PCR, while TCRdb's copy carries only in-frame clones and drops some. In the table there are 68,000 or so clones, around 93% of which are singletons. This clonotype was sampled from an adult with an advanced solid tumor such as melanoma, head and neck, liver or kidney cancer. The specimen was CD4+ or CD8+ T cells sorted from blood, collected in a trial of the OX40 agonist ivuxolimab. The V call is TRBV27, the J call TRBJ2-3, with D possibly being TRBD2 (6 bases). CDR3 protein: CASSLRRGADTQYF. Written as DNA, the CDR3 is TGTGCCAGCAGTTTACGGAGGGGTGCAGATACGCAGTATTTT.